The rows below give T cell receptor beta chains drawn from one sample of a study of Graves' ophthalmopathy and Graves' hyperthyroidism. Each CDR3 protein gets one entry after TCRdb re-called the multiplex PCR reads with MiXCR. The data contain about 48,000 distinct CDR3 sequences, around 50% of them seen just once; the ten biggest clones take up less than 25%. Material: peripheral blood. The source of these receptors is an adult man with Graves' ophthalmopathy. Each CDR3 is given with its conserved first and last residue. D genes are given only for firm matches. The listing skips clone size in some rows; elsewhere it reads once, few, many or a size class.

v_gene	j_gene	abundance	d_gene	CDR3nt	CDR3aa
TRBV20-1	TRBJ2-7	many	TRBD2	TGCAGTGCTAGGGGACTAGCGGGGGGGGGGCAGCACGAGCAGTACTTC	CSARGLAGGGQHEQYF
TRBV2	TRBJ2-7	.	.	TGTGCCAGCAGTGACTGGGAAGAGCAGTACTTC	CASSDWEEQYF
TRBV15	TRBJ2-3	.	TRBD2	TGTGCCACCAGCAGGGGGACCCATAGCGGGAGCACAGATACGCAGTATTTT	CATSRGTHSGSTDTQYF
TRBV6-6	TRBJ1-5	once	.	TGTGCCAGCAGTTACCGGGGGGGTCAGCCCCAGCATTTT	CASSYRGGQPQHF
TRBV20-1	TRBJ2-1	.	TRBD2	TGCAGTGTAACAGTAGCGGGATCTAGATCCTACAATGAGCAGTTCTTC	CSVTVAGSRSYNEQFF
TRBV11-2	TRBJ2-2	.	.	TGTGCCAGCAGCTCGCTACAGGGCAGAGGGAACACCGGGGAGCTGTTTTTT	CASSSLQGRGNTGELFF
TRBV5-5	TRBJ2-3	.	.	TGTGCCAGCAGCTTGGACCCTAACCCCCCAGATACGCAGTATTTT	CASSLDPNPPDTQYF
TRBV11-2	TRBJ2-2	.	TRBD2	TGTGCCAGCAGCTTAGTAGCGGGATGGGCCGGGGAGCTGTTTTTT	CASSLVAGWAGELFF
TRBV6-5	TRBJ2-3	many	.	TGTGCCAGCAGTTACGTAGGGACGACAGATACGCAGTATTTT	CASSYVGTTDTQYF
TRBV2	TRBJ2-1	.	TRBD2	TGTGCCAGCAGTGCAGTACTAGCGGGACAGTTCTTC	CASSAVLAGQFF
TRBV19	TRBJ1-1	.	TRBD1	TGTGCCAGTAGTCCAGGACAGGGTCGCGTCTCTGAAGCTTTCTTT	CASSPGQGRVSEAFF
TRBV29-1	TRBJ2-5	.	TRBD2	TGCAGCGTTCACCGGGGGGACGTCGAGACCCAGTACTTC	CSVHRGDVETQYF
TRBV19	TRBJ1-5	many	.	TGTGCCAGTAGTTTAGTTCCAGGGTTCAGCAATCAGCCCCAGCATTTT	CASSLVPGFSNQPQHF
TRBV9	TRBJ2-3	many	.	TGTGCCAGCAGCGGTAGGATCGCGGGAAGTGCAGATACGCAGTATTTT	CASSGRIAGSADTQYF
TRBV10-2	TRBJ2-2	once	TRBD2	TGCGCCAGCAAACCTCCGGGACTAGCGGGAGTTGCCATCGGGGAGCTGTTTTTT	CASKPPGLAGVAIGELFF
TRBV3-1	TRBJ1-4	many	.	TGTGCCAGCAGCCAGTCAGATGGCGTGGGGGAAAAACTGTTTTTT	CASSQSDGVGEKLFF
TRBV12-3/TRBV12-4	TRBJ2-7	.	TRBD1	TGTGCCAGCACCACCATGACAGGGCGCACCGGGGAGCTGTACTTC	CASTTMTGRTGELYF